This T cell receptor (beta chain) originates from a study of cytomegalovirus exposure and HLA in healthy donors. 60 Vbeta and 13 Jbeta primers were used in PCR. Data came from immunoSEQ multiplex PCR; TCRdb stores just in-frame clones and leaves some out. Among roughly 120,000 clones, 75% to 85% were seen once, and the ten largest hold less than 2%. Germline CDR1 reads MGHDK; CDR2 reads SYGVNS. The CDR3 loop spans 14 amino acids. With 3 bases removed from V and 0 bases from J, the gap between germline ends came to 8 bases. The V gene is TRBV25-1, the J gene TRBJ1-1, with D unclear. The sequence was obtained from a man in his fifties or sixties in good health and CMV-seronegative. The sequenced sample was PBMCs. CDR3 in DNA: TGTGCCAGCAGTGAGGGCTGGATGAACACTGAAGCTTTCTTT. As protein: CASSEGWMNTEAFF.